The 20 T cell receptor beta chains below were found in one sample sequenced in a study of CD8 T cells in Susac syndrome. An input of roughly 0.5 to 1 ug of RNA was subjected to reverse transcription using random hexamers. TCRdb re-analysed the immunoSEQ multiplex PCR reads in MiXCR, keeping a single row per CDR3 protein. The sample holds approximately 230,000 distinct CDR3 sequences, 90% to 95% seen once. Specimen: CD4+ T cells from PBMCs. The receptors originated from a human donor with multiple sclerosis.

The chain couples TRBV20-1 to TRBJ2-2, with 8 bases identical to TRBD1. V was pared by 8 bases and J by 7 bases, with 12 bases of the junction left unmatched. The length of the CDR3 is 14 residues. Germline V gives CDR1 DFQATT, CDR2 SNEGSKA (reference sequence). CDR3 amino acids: CSSPGGRAGGELFF. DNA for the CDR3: TGCAGTTCTCCAGGGGGCAGAGCGGGCGGGGAGCTGTTTTTT.

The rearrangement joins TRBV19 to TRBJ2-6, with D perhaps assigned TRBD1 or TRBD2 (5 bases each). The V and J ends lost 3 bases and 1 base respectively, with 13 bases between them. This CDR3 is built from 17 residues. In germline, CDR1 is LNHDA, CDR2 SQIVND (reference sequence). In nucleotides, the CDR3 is TGTGCCAGTAGTATGGGACCGAACCCTTCTGGGGCCAACGTCCTGACTTTC. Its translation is CASSMGPNPSGANVLTF.

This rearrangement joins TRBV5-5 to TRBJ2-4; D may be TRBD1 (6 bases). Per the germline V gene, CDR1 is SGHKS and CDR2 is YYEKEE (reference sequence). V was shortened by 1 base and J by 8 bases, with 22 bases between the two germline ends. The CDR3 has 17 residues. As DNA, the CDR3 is TGTGCCAGCAGCTTGAGAAGGTCGACAGGAGGAGCGGACATTCAGTACTTC. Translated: CASSLRRSTGGADIQYF.

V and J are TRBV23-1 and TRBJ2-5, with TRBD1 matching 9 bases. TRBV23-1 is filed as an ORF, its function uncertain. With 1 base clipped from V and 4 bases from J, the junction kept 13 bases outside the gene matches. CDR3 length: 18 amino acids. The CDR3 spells CASSQWGRGQGPGETQYF. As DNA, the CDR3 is TGCGCCAGCAGTCAATGGGGTCGGGGACAGGGTCCAGGAGAGACCCAGTACTTC.

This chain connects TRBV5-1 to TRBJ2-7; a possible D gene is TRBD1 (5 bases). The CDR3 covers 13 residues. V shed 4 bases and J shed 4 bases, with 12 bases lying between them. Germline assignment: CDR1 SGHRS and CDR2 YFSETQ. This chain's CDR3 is CASSRVSGYEQYF. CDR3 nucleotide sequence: TGCGCCAGCAGCAGAGTATCAGGGTACGAGCAGTACTTC.

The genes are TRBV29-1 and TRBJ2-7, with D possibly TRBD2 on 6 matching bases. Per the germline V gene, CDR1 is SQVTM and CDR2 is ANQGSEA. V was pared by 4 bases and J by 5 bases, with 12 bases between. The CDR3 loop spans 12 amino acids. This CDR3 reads CSVVRGQDEQYF. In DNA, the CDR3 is TGCAGCGTTGTGCGGGGCCAGGACGAGCAGTACTTC.

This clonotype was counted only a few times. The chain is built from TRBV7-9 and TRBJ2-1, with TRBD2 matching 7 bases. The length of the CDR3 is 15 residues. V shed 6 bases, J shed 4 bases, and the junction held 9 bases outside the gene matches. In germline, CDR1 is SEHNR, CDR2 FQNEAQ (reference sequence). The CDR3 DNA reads TGTGCCAGCAGGCCTTCTGGGGGGGGATACAATGAGCAGTTCTTC. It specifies CASRPSGGGYNEQFF.

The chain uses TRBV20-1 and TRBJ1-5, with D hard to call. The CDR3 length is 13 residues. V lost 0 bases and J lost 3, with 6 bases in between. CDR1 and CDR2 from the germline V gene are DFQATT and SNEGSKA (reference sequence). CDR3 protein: CSARDGVNQPQHF. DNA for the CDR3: TGCAGTGCTAGAGATGGCGTCAATCAGCCCCAGCATTTT.

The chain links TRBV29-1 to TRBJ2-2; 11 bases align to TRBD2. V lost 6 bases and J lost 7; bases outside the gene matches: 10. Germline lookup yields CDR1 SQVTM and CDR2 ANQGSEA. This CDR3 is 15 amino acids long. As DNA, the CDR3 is TGCAGCGTCGAATTAGCGGGAGGGGGTGTCGGGGAGCTGTTTTTT. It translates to CSVELAGGGVGELFF.

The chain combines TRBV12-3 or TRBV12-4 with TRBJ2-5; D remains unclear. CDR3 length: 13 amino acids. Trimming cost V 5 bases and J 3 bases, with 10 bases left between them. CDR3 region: CASSLWTEETQYF. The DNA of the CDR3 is TGTGCCAGCAGTCTTTGGACGGAAGAGACCCAGTACTTC.

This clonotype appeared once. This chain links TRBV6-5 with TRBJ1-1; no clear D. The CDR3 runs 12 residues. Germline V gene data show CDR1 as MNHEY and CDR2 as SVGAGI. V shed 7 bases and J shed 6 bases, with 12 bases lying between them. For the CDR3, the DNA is TGTGCCAGCATCTCGGGGTGGGCTGAAGCTTTCTTT. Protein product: CASISGWAEAFF.

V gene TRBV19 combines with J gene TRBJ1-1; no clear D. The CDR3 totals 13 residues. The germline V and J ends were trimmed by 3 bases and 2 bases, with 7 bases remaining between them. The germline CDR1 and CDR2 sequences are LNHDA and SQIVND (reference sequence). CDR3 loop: CASSIRRNTEAFF. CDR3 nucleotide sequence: TGTGCCAGTAGTATTAGGCGAAACACTGAAGCTTTCTTT.

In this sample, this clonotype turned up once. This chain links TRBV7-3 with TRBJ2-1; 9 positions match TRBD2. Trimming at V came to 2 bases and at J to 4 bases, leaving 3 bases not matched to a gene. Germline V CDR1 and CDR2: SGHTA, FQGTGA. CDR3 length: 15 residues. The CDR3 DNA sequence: TGTGCCAGCAGCTTACAAGCGGGGGGTTACAATGAGCAGTTCTTC. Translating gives CASSLQAGGYNEQFF.

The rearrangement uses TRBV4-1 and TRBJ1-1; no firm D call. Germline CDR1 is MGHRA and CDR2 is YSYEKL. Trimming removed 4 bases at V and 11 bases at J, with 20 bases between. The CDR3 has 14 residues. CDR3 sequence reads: CASSPPGPAKDAFF. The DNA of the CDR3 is TGCGCCAGCAGCCCCCCCGGACCGGCCAAGGATGCTTTCTTT.

The CDR3 loop is CASGTQGASYEQYF. DNA of the CDR3: TGTGCCAGCGGGACTCAGGGGGCCTCCTACGAGCAGTACTTC. The chain joins TRBV28 to TRBJ2-7; TRBD1 matches 8 bases. The CDR3 spans 14 residues. V shed 8 bases, J shed 0 bases, and the junction held 6 bases outside the gene matches. Germline V gives CDR1 MDHEN, CDR2 SYDVKM.

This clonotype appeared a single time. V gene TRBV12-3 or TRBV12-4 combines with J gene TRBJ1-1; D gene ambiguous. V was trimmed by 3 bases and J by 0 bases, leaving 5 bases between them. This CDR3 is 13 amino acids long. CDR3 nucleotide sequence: TGTGCCAGCAGTTTTAGGATGAACACTGAAGCTTTCTTT. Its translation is CASSFRMNTEAFF.

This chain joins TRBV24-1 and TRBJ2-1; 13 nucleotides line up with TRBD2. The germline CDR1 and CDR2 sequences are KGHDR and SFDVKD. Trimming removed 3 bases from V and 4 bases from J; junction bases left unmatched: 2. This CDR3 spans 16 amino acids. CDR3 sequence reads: CATSDPGLAGYNEQFF. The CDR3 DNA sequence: TGTGCCACCAGTGATCCGGGACTAGCGGGATACAATGAGCAGTTCTTC.

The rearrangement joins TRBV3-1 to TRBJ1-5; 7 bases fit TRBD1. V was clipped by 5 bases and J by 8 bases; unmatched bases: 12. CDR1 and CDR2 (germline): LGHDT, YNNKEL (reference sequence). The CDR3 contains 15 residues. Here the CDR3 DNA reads TGTGCCAGCAGCTATTCCAGGGGGTCCGCTGAGCCCCAGCATTTT. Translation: CASSYSRGSAEPQHF.

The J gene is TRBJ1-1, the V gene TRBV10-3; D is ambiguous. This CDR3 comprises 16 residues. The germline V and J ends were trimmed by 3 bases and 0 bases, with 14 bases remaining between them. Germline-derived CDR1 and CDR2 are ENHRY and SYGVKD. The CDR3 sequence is CAISDALNPMNTEAFF. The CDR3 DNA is TGTGCCATCAGTGATGCCTTAAACCCGATGAACACTGAAGCTTTCTTT.

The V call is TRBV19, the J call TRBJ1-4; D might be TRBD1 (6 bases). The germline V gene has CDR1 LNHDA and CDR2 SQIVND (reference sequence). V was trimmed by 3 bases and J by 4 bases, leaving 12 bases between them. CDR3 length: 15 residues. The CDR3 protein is CASSIVRTVNEKLFF. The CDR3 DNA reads TGTGCCAGTAGTATTGTCAGGACAGTTAATGAAAAACTGTTTTTT.